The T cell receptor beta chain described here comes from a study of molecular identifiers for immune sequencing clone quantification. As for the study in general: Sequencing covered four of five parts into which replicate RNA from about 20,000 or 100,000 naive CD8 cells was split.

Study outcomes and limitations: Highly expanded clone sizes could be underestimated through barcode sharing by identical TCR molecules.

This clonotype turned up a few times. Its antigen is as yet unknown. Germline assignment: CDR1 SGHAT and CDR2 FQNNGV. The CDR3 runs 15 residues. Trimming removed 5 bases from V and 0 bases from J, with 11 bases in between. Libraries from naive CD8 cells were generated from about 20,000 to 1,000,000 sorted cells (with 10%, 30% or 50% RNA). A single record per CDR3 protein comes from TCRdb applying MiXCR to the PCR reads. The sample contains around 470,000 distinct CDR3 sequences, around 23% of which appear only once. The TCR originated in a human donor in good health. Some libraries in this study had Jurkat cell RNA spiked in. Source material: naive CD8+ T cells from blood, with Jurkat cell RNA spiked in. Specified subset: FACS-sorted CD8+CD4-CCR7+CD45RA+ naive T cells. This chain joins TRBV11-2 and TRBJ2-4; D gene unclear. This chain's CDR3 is CASSPGRLAKNIQYF. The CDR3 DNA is TGTGCCAGCAGCCCCGGACGGCTAGCCAAAAACATTCAGTACTTC. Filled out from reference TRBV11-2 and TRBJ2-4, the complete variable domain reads EAGVAQSPRYKIIEKRQSVAFWCNPISGHATLYWYQQILGQGPKLLIQFQNNGVVDDSQLPKDRFSAERLKGVDSTLKIQPAKLEDSAVYLCASSPGRLAKNIQYFGAGTRLSVL.